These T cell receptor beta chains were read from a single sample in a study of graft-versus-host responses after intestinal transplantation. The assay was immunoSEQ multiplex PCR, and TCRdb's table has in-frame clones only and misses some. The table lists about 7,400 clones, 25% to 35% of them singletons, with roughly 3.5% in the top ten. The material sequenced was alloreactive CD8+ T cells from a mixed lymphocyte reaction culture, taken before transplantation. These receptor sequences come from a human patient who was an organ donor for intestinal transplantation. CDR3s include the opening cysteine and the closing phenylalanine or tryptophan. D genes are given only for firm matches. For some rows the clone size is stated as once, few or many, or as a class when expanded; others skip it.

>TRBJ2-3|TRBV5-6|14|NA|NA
CASSLGYRADTQYF
TGTGCCAGCAGCTTGGGTTACAGGGCAGATACGCAGTATTTT
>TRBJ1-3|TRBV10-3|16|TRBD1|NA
CAISDSPGGKRNTIYF
TGTGCCATCAGTGACTCCCCAGGGGGGAAAAGAAACACCATATATTTT
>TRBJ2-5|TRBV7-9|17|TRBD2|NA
CASSRYRLAGTVETQYF
TGTGCCAGCAGCCGATACCGACTAGCGGGTACGGTGGAGACCCAGTACTTC
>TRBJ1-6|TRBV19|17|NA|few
CASSYFGPRSYNSPLHF
TGTGCCAGTAGTTATTTTGGGCCCCGCTCCTATAATTCACCCCTCCACTTT
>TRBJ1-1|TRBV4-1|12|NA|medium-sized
CASSPGGTEAFF
TGCGCCAGCAGCCCCGGGGGAACTGAAGCTTTCTTT
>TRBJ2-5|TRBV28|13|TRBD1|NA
CASSLHRGETQYF
TGTGCCAGCAGTTTACACAGGGGCGAGACCCAGTACTTC
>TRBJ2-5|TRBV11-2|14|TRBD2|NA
CASSYIRGGETQYF
TGTGCCAGCAGCTACATCCGGGGGGGGGAGACCCAGTACTTC
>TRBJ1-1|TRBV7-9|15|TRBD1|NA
CASSSTGGAGTEAFF
TGTGCCAGCAGCTCGACAGGGGGCGCGGGCACTGAAGCTTTCTTT
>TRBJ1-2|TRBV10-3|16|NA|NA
CAISESLDRFIYGYTF
TGTGCCATCAGTGAGTCTCTGGACAGATTTATCTATGGCTACACCTTC
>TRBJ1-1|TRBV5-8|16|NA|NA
CASSRVMTALNTEAFF
TGTGCCAGCAGCCGAGTGATGACAGCCCTTAACACTGAAGCTTTCTTT
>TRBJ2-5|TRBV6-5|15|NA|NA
CASSFGREYQETQYF
TGTGCCAGCAGTTTTGGTCGGGAGTACCAAGAGACCCAGTACTTC
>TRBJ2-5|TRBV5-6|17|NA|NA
CASSLYPEWRQFETQYF
TGTGCCAGCAGCTTGTACCCAGAGTGGCGGCAGTTTGAGACCCAGTACTTC
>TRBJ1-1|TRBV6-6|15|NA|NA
CASRLGKTETGSTFF
TGTGCCAGCCGATTAGGGAAGACAGAGACAGGATCAACTTTCTTT
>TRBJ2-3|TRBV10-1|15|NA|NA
CASSESRGVTDTQYF
TGCGCCAGCAGTGAGTCCAGGGGTGTCACAGATACGCAGTATTTT
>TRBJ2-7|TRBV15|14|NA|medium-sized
CATSRDKESYEQYF
TGTGCCACCAGCAGAGATAAGGAGAGTTACGAGCAGTACTTC
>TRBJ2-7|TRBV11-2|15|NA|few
CASSLDVGVPYEQYF
TGTGCCAGCAGCTTAGACGTGGGAGTCCCCTACGAGCAGTACTTC
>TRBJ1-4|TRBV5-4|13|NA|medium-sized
CASSLAGSEKLFF
TGTGCCAGCAGCTTGGCCGGTAGTGAAAAACTGTTTTTT
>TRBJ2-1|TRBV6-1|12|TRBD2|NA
CASSPRLAGLFF
TGTGCCAGCAGTCCTAGACTAGCGGGGTTGTTCTTC
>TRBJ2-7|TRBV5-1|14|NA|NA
CASSLALYPYEQYF
TGCGCCAGCAGCTTGGCACTGTACCCCTACGAGCAGTACTTC
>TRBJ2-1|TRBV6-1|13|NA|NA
CASTGGIKNEQFF
TGTGCCAGCACCGGAGGGATAAAAAATGAGCAGTTCTTC
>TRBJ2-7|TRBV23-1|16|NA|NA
CASRRRTLHRDYEQYF
TGCGCCAGCAGACGGCGGACACTGCACAGGGATTACGAGCAGTACTTC
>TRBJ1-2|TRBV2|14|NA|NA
CASSDPRQMYGYTF
TGTGCCAGCAGTGATCCGCGACAGATGTATGGCTACACCTTC
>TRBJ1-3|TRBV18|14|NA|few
CASSPFGSGNTIYF
TGTGCCAGCTCACCATTCGGCTCTGGAAACACCATATATTTT
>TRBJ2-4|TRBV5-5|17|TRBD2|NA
CASSWSSGRTAKNIQYF
TGTGCCAGCAGCTGGAGTAGCGGGAGAACGGCCAAAAACATTCAGTACTTC
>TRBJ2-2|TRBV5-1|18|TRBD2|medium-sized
CASSFGHPGTSLTGELFF
TGCGCCAGCAGCTTCGGGCACCCCGGGACTAGCTTAACCGGGGAGCTGTTTTTT
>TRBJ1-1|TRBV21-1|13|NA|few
CARRQGALPEAFF
TGTGCCAGAAGACAGGGGGCGCTTCCTGAAGCTTTCTTT
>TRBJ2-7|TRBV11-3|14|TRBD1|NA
CASSSGQGTYEQYF
TGTGCCAGCAGCTCGGGACAGGGTACCTACGAGCAGTACTTC
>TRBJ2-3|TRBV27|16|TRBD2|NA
CASSFLAGGPGDTQYF
TGTGCCAGCAGTTTTCTAGCGGGAGGGCCGGGAGATACGCAGTATTTT
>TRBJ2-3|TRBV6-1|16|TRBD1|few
CASSASWTGNTDTQYF
TGTGCCAGCAGTGCCTCTTGGACAGGCAACACAGATACGCAGTATTTT
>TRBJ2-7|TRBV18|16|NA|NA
CASSHHRRYISYEQYF
TGTGCCAGCTCACACCATAGGAGGTACATATCCTACGAGCAGTACTTC
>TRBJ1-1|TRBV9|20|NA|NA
CASSVPGAHTVGQMNTEAFF
TGTGCCAGCAGCGTACCAGGGGCACATACGGTGGGGCAAATGAACACTGAAGCTTTCTTT
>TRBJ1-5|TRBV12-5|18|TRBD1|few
CASGLRGSGQGCNQPQHF
TGTGCTAGTGGTTTGAGAGGGTCGGGACAGGGCTGCAATCAGCCCCAGCATTTT
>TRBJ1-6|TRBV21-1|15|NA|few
CARHKVGQGDSPLHF
TGTGCCAGGCATAAGGTAGGACAGGGAGATTCACCCCTCCACTTT
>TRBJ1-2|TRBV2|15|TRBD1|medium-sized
CAVRNRDRGNYGYTF
TGTGCCGTCCGGAACCGGGACAGGGGAAACTATGGCTACACCTTC
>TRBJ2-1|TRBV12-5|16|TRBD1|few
CASGLVGQLPYNEQFF
TGTGCTAGTGGTTTGGTGGGACAGTTACCCTACAATGAGCAGTTCTTC
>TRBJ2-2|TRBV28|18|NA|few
CASSPIQGLAANTGELFF
TGTGCCAGCAGCCCGATCCAGGGGCTCGCTGCTAACACCGGGGAGCTGTTTTTT
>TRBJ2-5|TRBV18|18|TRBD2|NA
CASSPHLAGESPSETQYF
TGTGCCAGCTCACCACACCTAGCGGGGGAGTCACCCTCAGAGACCCAGTACTTC
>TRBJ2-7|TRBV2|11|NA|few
CASSRNYEQYF
TGTGCCAGCAGTCGTAACTACGAGCAGTACTTC
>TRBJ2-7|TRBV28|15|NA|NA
CASSLASEYSGEQYF
TGTGCCAGCAGTCTGGCTTCGGAATACTCGGGTGAGCAGTACTTC
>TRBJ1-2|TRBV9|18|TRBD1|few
CASSEKRPGTGSNYGYTF
TGTGCCAGCAGCGAGAAAAGACCCGGGACAGGGAGCAACTATGGCTACACCTTC
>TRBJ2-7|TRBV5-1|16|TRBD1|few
CASSLWRTGKTYEQYF
TGCGCCAGCAGCCTGTGGCGGACAGGTAAAACCTACGAGCAGTACTTC